A single TCR beta chain is shown here with its context. A read error may be the cause here, since a much bigger clone is one base away. The data stem from a study of T cells in Graves' hyperthyroidism and ophthalmopathy. This CDR3 contains 14 residues. V shed 5 bases and J shed 10 bases, with 17 bases lying between them. RNA transcripts provided the source from which TCR beta CDR3 regions were amplified. First-round RT-PCR of the TCR CDR3 relied on the HTBI primer set. TCRdb analysed the multiplex PCR reads with MiXCR anew, one entry per CDR3 protein. The sample has around 500,000 distinct CDR3 sequences, around an eighth seen once.

The sequence came from a young woman with Graves' hyperthyroidism. The chain employs TRBV12-3 or TRBV12-4 and TRBJ1-4; a possible D gene is TRBD1 (5 bases). Sequencing was performed on blood. The CDR3 sequence is CASSPSQRGTKLFF. CDR3 in DNA: TGTGCCAGCAGTCCGTCCCAGCGGGGCACAAAACTGTTTTTT.